This TCR beta chain appears in the sequencing data of a study of shared clonotypes between healthy human individuals. Study-wide results and caveats: Although depth was large, rarefaction showed that sequencing of the sorted subsets was incomplete. A few donors held about 5% of naive CD4 clonotypes in common.

This clone was seen a single time. Its specificity is not known. Method: immunoSEQ multiplex PCR; TCRdb's copy keeps in-frame clones and lacks some. The table shows some 1.5 million clones, with over 95% occurring only once. This CDR3 has 14 amino acids. Per the germline V gene, CDR1 is SQVTM and CDR2 is ANQGSEA. V was pared by 4 bases and J by 1 base, with 4 bases of the junction left unmatched. The chain uses TRBV29-1 and TRBJ2-4, with 7 nucleotides matching TRBD1. The source of this sequence is a man aged 25-40 years in good health. The source material was naive CD4+ T cells sorted from blood. Subset meaning: CD45RA+ positively selected. CDR3 loop: CSVAGGSAKNIQYF. Written as DNA, the CDR3 is TGCAGCGTTGCAGGGGGATCGGCCAAAAACATTCAGTACTTC.